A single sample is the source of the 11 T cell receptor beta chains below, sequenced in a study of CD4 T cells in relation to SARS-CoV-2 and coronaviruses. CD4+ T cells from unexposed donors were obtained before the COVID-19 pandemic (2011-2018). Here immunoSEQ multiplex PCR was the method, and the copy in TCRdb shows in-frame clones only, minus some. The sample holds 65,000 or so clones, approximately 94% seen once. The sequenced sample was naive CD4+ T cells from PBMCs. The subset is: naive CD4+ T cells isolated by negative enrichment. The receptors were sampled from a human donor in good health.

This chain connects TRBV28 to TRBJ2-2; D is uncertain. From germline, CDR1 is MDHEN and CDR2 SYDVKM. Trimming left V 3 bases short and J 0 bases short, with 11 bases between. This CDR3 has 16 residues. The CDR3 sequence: CASSFISVPNTGELFF. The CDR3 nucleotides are TGTGCCAGCAGTTTCATCTCCGTACCGAACACCGGGGAGCTGTTTTTT.

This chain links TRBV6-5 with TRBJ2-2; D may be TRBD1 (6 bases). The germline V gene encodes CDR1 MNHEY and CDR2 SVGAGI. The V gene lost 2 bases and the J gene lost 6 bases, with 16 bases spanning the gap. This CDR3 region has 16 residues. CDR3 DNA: TGTGCCAGCAGTTACATCCAGGGGTGGGGCGCCGGGGAGCTGTTTTTT. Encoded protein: CASSYIQGWGAGELFF.

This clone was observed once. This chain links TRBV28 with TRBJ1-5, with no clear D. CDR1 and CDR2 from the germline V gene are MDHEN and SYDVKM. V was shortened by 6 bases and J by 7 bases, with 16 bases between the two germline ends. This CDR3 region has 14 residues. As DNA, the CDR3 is TGTGCCAGCAGCCTGGGCGGGGAATTACAGCCCCAGCATTTT. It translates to CASSLGGELQPQHF.

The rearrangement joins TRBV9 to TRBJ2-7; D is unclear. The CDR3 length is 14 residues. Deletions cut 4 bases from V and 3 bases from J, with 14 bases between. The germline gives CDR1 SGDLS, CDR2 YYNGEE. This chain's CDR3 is CASSSHLFGYEQYF. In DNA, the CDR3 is TGTGCCAGCAGCTCCCACCTTTTTGGCTACGAGCAGTACTTC.

The CDR3 bases are TGCGCCAGCAGCGGCCCCCGGGCAAAGGGCATGAACACTGAAGCTTTCTTT. This gives the protein CASSGPRAKGMNTEAFF. V is TRBV5-1 and J is TRBJ1-1; D gene uncertain. The germline V and J ends were trimmed by 4 bases and 0 bases, with 19 bases remaining between them. Germline V gene lookup returns CDR1 SGHRS and CDR2 YFSETQ. This CDR3 spans 17 amino acids.

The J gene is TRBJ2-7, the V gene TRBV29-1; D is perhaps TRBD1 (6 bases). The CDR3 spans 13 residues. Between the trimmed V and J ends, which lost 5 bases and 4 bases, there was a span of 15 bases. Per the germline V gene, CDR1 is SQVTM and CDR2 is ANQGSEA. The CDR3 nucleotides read TGCAGCGTTAGTGGGGGCCTTGGGTACGAGCAGTACTTC. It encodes CSVSGGLGYEQYF.

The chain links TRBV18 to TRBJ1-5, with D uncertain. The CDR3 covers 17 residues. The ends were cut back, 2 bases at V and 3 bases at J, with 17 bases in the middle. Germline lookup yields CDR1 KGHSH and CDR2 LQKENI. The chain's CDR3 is CASSPLGAGNLNQPQHF. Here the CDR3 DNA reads TGTGCCAGCTCACCATTGGGCGCCGGAAACCTCAATCAGCCCCAGCATTTT. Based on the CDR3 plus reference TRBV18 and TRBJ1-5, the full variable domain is NAGVMQNPRHLVRRRGQEARLRCSPMKGHSHVYWYRQLPEEGLKFMVYLQKENIIDESGMPKERFSAEFPKEGPSILRIQQVVRGDSAAYFCASSPLGAGNLNQPQHFGDGTRLSIL.

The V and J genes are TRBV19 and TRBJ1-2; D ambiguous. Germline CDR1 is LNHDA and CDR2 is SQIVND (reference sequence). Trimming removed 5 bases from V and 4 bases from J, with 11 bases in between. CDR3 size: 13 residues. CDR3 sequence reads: CASSEVGGYGYTF. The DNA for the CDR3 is TGTGCCAGTAGTGAAGTTGGAGGCTATGGCTACACCTTC.

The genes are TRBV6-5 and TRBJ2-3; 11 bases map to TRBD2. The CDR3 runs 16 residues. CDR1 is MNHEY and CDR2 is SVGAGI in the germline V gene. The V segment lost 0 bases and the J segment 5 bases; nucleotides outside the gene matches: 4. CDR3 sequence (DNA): TGTGCCAGCAGTTACTCTAGCGGGAGGGCCGGAGATACGCAGTATTTT. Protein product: CASSYSSGRAGDTQYF.

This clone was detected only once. The CDR3 loop reads CASSSGTSGGFRQYF. The CDR3 DNA sequence: TGCGCCAGCAGCTCGGGGACTAGCGGGGGGTTTAGGCAGTACTTC. V usage is TRBV5-1 and J usage is TRBJ2-7; 15 bases agree with TRBD2. The ends lost 3 bases at V and 9 bases at J; junction bases unmatched: 7. The CDR3 has 15 amino acids. Germline CDR1 SGHRS, CDR2 YFSETQ.

CDR3 residues: CASSQDRGGTDLAKNIQYF. Written as DNA, the CDR3 is TGTGCCAGCAGCCAAGATCGGGGCGGGACGGATTTAGCCAAAAACATTCAGTACTTC. The rearrangement joins TRBV4-2 to TRBJ2-4; TRBD2 is a possible D gene (6 bases). The CDR3 is 19 amino acids. Deletions cut 0 bases from V and 0 bases from J, with 18 bases between. Per germline, CDR1 LGHNA and CDR2 YNFKEQ.